This TCR beta chain is from a study of shared clonotypes between healthy human individuals. Findings and limits, study-wide: Genetic and exposure-history diversity was limited by the small donor number.

Adult donors, all healthy and HIV-negative, had no recent acute infections or vaccinations. When samples were unsorted, roughly 91 million PBMCs were used for genomic DNA. This table comes from immunoSEQ multiplex PCR, and its TCRdb copy is limited to in-frame clones, with some not included. The data contain fewer than 600,000 clones, 79% of them singletons. A word on this clone: Its antigen remains unknown.

Per germline, CDR1 ENHRY and CDR2 SYGVKD. The CDR3 is made up of 18 amino acids. V was pared by 0 bases and J by 0 bases, with 17 bases between. The sample was PBMCs. This sequence originates from a woman aged 40 to 49 in good health. Some clones in this sample may be carry-over from other donors' samples. V usage is TRBV10-3 and J usage is TRBJ1-2; TRBD1 might be the D (6 bases). The CDR3 sequence: CAISESLQRTVANYGYTF. The CDR3 DNA follows: TGTGCCATCAGTGAGTCGCTACAGCGGACAGTAGCTAACTATGGCTACACCTTC.